The clone carrying this T cell receptor beta chain was seen just once. Its specificity is not known. Cultured CD4+ T cell DNA was sequenced using the Oncomine TCR Beta short-read assay. In TCRdb, the PCR reads were re-called with MiXCR into one record per CDR3 protein. The sample yields around 21,000 distinct CDR3 sequences, around 49% seen once. The record originates from a study of vaccination and CD4 T cells after COVID-19. Germline CDR1 reads SGHTA; CDR2 reads FQGNSA. CDR3 length: 15 amino acids. V trimming: 3 bases; J trimming: 2 bases; junction bases outside the gene matches: 2. Treatment noted: approximately 10-day PBMC culture with coronavirus spike peptide pools or control peptides (ViraFEST assay).

The specimen sequenced was CD4+ T cells from blood, cultured in vitro. The chain uses TRBV7-2 and TRBJ2-1, with 9 bases that match TRBD2. The source of this sequence is a human donor who had recovered from COVID-19. The CDR3 reads CASSFLAGAYNEQFF. Here the CDR3 DNA reads TGTGCCAGCAGCTTCTTAGCGGGGGCCTACAATGAGCAGTTCTTC.